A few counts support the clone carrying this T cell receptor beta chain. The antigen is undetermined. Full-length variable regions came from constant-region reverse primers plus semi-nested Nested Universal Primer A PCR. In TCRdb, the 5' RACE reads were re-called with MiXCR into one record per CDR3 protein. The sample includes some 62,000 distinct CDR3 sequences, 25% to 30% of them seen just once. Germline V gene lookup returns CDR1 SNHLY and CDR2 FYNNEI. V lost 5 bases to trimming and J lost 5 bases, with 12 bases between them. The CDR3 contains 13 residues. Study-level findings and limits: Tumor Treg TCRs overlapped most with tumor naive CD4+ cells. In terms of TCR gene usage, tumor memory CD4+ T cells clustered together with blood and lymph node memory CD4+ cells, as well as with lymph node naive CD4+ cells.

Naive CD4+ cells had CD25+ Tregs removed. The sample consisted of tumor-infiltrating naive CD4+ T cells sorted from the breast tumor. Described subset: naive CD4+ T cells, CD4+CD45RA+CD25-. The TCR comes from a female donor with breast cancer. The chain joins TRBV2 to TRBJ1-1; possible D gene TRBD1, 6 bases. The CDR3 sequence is CASSPSRGTEAFF. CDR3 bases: TGTGCCAGCAGTCCCTCCAGGGGTACTGAAGCTTTCTTT.